The 22 T cell receptor beta chains presented below share a single source sample, sequenced in a study of early T cells in non-severe SARS-CoV-2 infection. TCRdb independently ran MiXCR on the 5' RACE reads; one entry per CDR3 protein. The sample records 50,000 to 65,000 distinct CDR3 sequences, 8.5% to 10% being singletons. The sequenced material came from whole blood. The receptors come from an adult who was a healthcare worker with PCR-confirmed SARS-CoV-2 infection or an uninfected control (not recorded which).

This sequence joins TRBV29-1 and TRBJ2-7; D ambiguous. V was trimmed by 4 bases and J by 2 bases, leaving 12 bases between them. Germline CDR1 SQVTM, CDR2 ANQGSEA. The CDR3 extends over 13 amino acids. CDR3 amino acids: CSVGKTSAYEQYF. The CDR3 DNA reads TGCAGCGTTGGGAAGACAAGCGCCTACGAGCAGTACTTC.

This clonotype was found a few times. V and J are TRBV7-3 and TRBJ2-1; either TRBD1 or TRBD2 may fit D (5 bases each). Trimming removed 6 bases at V and 0 bases at J, with 15 bases between. This CDR3 is 16 amino acids long. Germline V lookup: CDR1 SGHTA, CDR2 FQGTGA. The DNA for the CDR3 is TGTGCCAGCAGTCACGGGACCGAAAGCTCCTACAATGAGCAGTTCTTC. Translated, it gives CASSHGTESSYNEQFF.

CDR3 residues: CASRELNGNTIYF. CDR3 DNA: TGTGCCAGCAGAGAACTGAATGGAAACACCATATATTTT. This chain joins TRBV28 and TRBJ1-3; no clear D. Trimming shortened V by 6 bases and J by 3 bases, and 9 bases separated the two germline ends. The CDR3 consists of 13 residues. Germline CDR1 MDHEN, CDR2 SYDVKM.

This clonotype was observed at least ten times. The V and J genes are TRBV12-3 or TRBV12-4 and TRBJ2-1; the match to TRBD1 covers 7 bases. The CDR3 totals 12 residues. J gave up 7 bases and V 5 bases, and 2 bases lay outside the gene matches. CDR3 sequence (DNA): TGTGCCAGCAGTGAACAGGGGAATGAGCAGTTCTTC. It yields the protein CASSEQGNEQFF.

There are many counts of this clonotype. V and J are TRBV20-1 and TRBJ2-3; D is undetermined. Trimming removed 3 bases at V and 4 bases at J, with 11 bases between. Germline values: CDR1 DFQATT, CDR2 SNEGSKA (reference sequence). The CDR3 length is 13 residues. This CDR3 is CSASPGWSDTQYF. The CDR3 bases are TGCAGTGCTAGCCCTGGGTGGTCAGATACGCAGTATTTT.

This clonotype turned up a few times. V and J are TRBV18 and TRBJ2-6, with no clear D. This CDR3 has 14 amino acids. Per the germline V gene, CDR1 is KGHSH and CDR2 is LQKENI. The V end lost 4 bases, the J end lost 0 bases, and 4 bases lay between the germline ends. Written as DNA, the CDR3 is TGTGCCAGCTCACAGAGCTCTGGGGCCAACGTCCTGACTTTC. Amino acid sequence: CASSQSSGANVLTF.

This clonotype has a count of ten or more. J is TRBJ2-2 and V is TRBV4-3, with D tentatively TRBD1 (5 bases). The germline gives CDR1 LGHNA, CDR2 YSLEER. The CDR3 is 14 amino acids. Trimming left V 2 bases short and J 5 bases short, with 9 bases between. The CDR3 DNA sequence: TGCGCCAGCAGCCAACGATCAGGGACCGGGGAGCTGTTTTTT. Translating gives CASSQRSGTGELFF.

The chain uses TRBV7-6 and TRBJ2-1, with TRBD2 matching 10 bases. This CDR3 is built from 16 residues. The V segment lost 0 bases and the J segment 5 bases; nucleotides outside the gene matches: 4. In germline, CDR1 is SGHVS, CDR2 FNYEAQ. CDR3 loop: CASSLAPSGSHNEQFF. The CDR3 DNA sequence: TGTGCCAGCAGCTTAGCGCCTAGCGGGAGCCACAATGAGCAGTTCTTC.

At least ten counts were recorded for this clonotype. This sequence joins TRBV20-1 and TRBJ2-7, with D unresolved. The CDR3 sequence is 15 residues long. In germline, CDR1 is DFQATT, CDR2 SNEGSKA (reference sequence). The V and J ends lost 6 bases and 5 bases respectively, with 23 bases between them. The CDR3, as DNA: TGCAGTGCCTCAGAACCGAAACCGATTGAGGACGAGCAGTACTTC. It codes for CSASEPKPIEDEQYF.

The gene calls are TRBV24-1 and TRBJ2-4; D is uncertain. This CDR3 is built from 13 residues. Trimming took off 5 bases at V and 5 bases at J, with 9 bases between the two ends. Germline lookup yields CDR1 KGHDR and CDR2 SFDVKD. CDR3 bases: TGTGCCACCAGTGGGTCCCCAGAAAACATTCAGTACTTC. Translation gives CATSGSPENIQYF.

In this sample, this clonotype turned up many times. The chain carries TRBV10-3 and TRBJ1-2; 9 bases fit TRBD1. V trimming: 7 bases; J trimming: 4 bases; junction bases outside the gene matches: 10. The CDR3 has 15 residues. Germline V gene sequence: CDR1 ENHRY, CDR2 SYGVKD. The CDR3 region has the DNA TGTGCCATCAATGACTGGGACAGGGACACCTATGGCTACACCTTC. Its protein is CAINDWDRDTYGYTF.

This clonotype occurred many times. The chain employs TRBV7-3 and TRBJ2-2; tentatively, D is TRBD1 (5 bases). Germline CDR1 reads SGHTA; CDR2 reads FQGTGA. Trimming removed 5 bases from V and 0 bases from J, with 10 bases in between. CDR3 length equals 15 residues. The CDR3 is CASSRDSSNTGELFF. The CDR3 nucleotides are TGTGCCAGCAGCCGAGACAGTTCGAACACCGGGGAGCTGTTTTTT. Filled out from reference TRBV7-3 and TRBJ2-2, the complete variable domain reads GAGVSQTPSNKVTEKGKYVELRCDPISGHTALYWYRQSLGQGPEFLIYFQGTGAADDSGLPNDRFFAVRPEGSVSTLKIQRTERGDSAVYLCASSRDSSNTGELFFGEGSRLTVL.

The chain combines TRBV7-2 with TRBJ1-6, with D unclear. This CDR3 is 13 amino acids long. The V end lost 5 bases, the J end lost 10 bases, and 12 bases lay between the germline ends. Germline V gene sequence: CDR1 SGHTA, CDR2 FQGNSA. The CDR3 bases are TGTGCCAGCAGCCCCATGTTGCGGTCACCCCTCCACTTT. Protein product: CASSPMLRSPLHF.

This clonotype was recorded a few times. V is TRBV20-1 and J is TRBJ2-1; 9 bases align to TRBD1. Trimming cost V 6 bases and J 7 bases; bases outside gene matches: 10. Germline CDR1 and CDR2: DFQATT and SNEGSKA (reference sequence). This CDR3 is built from 14 residues. The CDR3 reads CSANRDRVMNEQFF. CDR3 DNA sequence: TGCAGTGCAAACCGGGACAGGGTAATGAATGAGCAGTTCTTC.

This clonotype showed up many times. This chain joins TRBV19 and TRBJ1-2; 7 nucleotides line up with TRBD1. The CDR3 length is 15 residues. Per germline, CDR1 LNHDA and CDR2 SQIVND (reference sequence). J was trimmed by 4 bases and V by 8 bases; bases with no gene match: 13. This chain's CDR3 is CASRSKGGLLYGYTF. The CDR3 region has the DNA TGTGCCAGTCGGTCGAAAGGGGGCCTGCTCTATGGCTACACCTTC. Full variable domain (remainder filled in from reference TRBV19 and TRBJ1-2): DGGITQSPKYLFRKEGQNVTLSCEQNLNHDAMYWYRQDPGQGLRLIYYSQIVNDFQKGDIAEGYSVSREKKESFPLTVTSAQKNPTAFYLCASRSKGGLLYGYTFGSGTRLTVV.

This clonotype appeared a few times. The rearrangement uses TRBV25-1 and TRBJ1-3, with D hard to call. The CDR3 runs to 12 residues. Germline CDR1 and CDR2: MGHDK and SYGVNS. V dropped 0 bases and J dropped 8 bases, with 5 bases sitting between them. The CDR3 bases are TGTGCCAGCAGTGAATATGAAGACACCATATATTTT. It yields the protein CASSEYEDTIYF.

To note about this clonotype: Being one base from a much bigger clone, this may be a read error. The chain joins TRBV28 to TRBJ2-3; possibly TRBD1 or TRBD2 for D (6 bases each). Between the trimmed V and J ends, which lost 4 bases and 2 bases, there was a span of 16 bases. The germline gives CDR1 MDHEN, CDR2 SYDVKM. This CDR3 region has 16 residues. The CDR3, as DNA: TGTGCCAGCAGTTCCGCTGGGGGGCCTGACACAGATACGCAGTATTTT. Its protein product is CASSSAGGPDTDTQYF. The whole variable domain, filled in from reference TRBV28 and TRBJ2-3, reads DVKVTQSSRYLVKRTGEKVFLECVQDMDHENMFWYRQDPGLGLRLIYFSYDVKMKEKGDIPEGYSVSREKKERFSLILESASTNQTSMYLCASSSAGGPDTDTQYFGPGTRLTVL.

This clonotype was detected only a few times. Relative to the germline gene, one junction end is altered; a read error may explain this. The chain joins TRBV4-2 to TRBJ1-2; the match to TRBD1 covers 12 bases. CDR1 and CDR2 (germline): LGHNA, YNFKEQ. The CDR3 runs to 14 residues. The CDR3 DNA is TGTGTCAGCTCCCCGGGACAGGGGGCGGATGGCTACACCTTC. This encodes CVSSPGQGADGYTF.

The chain carries TRBV7-3 and TRBJ1-1; D gene ambiguous. The CDR3 loop spans 15 amino acids. V dropped 0 bases and J dropped 1 base, with 9 bases sitting between them. From germline, CDR1 is SGHTA and CDR2 FQGTGA. The CDR3 reads CASSLTRLSNTEAFF. CDR3 DNA sequence: TGTGCCAGCAGCTTAACGCGCCTATCGAACACTGAAGCTTTCTTT.

This clonotype showed up just a few times. V gene TRBV29-1 combines with J gene TRBJ2-7; D perhaps matches TRBD2 (5 bases). V lost 1 base and J lost 6, with 13 bases in between. This CDR3 comprises 13 residues. Germline V CDR1 and CDR2: SQVTM, ANQGSEA. The CDR3 DNA follows: TGCAGCGTTGAAGCGGCGGGCGTCGGCGAGCAGTACTTC. Encoded protein: CSVEAAGVGEQYF.

This clonotype occurred a few times. This chain links TRBV28 with TRBJ1-2; 8 nucleotides align to TRBD1. The V gene end was trimmed by 6 bases and the J gene end by 5 bases; junction bases not matched to a gene: 14. Per germline, CDR1 MDHEN and CDR2 SYDVKM. The CDR3 runs to 16 residues. The CDR3 loop is CASSLTDRGLGYGYTF. The CDR3 region has the DNA TGTGCCAGCAGCCTAACAGACAGGGGATTAGGGTATGGCTACACCTTC.

This chain connects TRBV12-3 or TRBV12-4 to TRBJ1-3; no definite D call. The CDR3 spans 13 residues. Deletions cut 1 base from V and 5 bases from J, with 6 bases between. CDR3 DNA sequence: TGTGCCAGCAGTTTAGACAAGCGAAACACCATATATTTT. As protein: CASSLDKRNTIYF.